This T cell receptor beta chain was profiled in a study of blood T cell repertoires in COVID-19. Study in general: Samples taken during acute and convalescent COVID-19 were collected in the United States, Italy and Spain. Sources were T cells, B-cell-depleted T cells, or PBMCs; the material itself was cDNA or gDNA.

As processed by the authors: Counts of nucleated cells, estimated from reference gene primer amplification, were obtained. The method was immunoSEQ multiplex PCR; TCRdb's version includes in-frame clones alone and lacks a portion of them. For V, J and clone size, that table is used; D and trimming come from the DNA. The table shows approximately 430,000 clones, with around 86% occurring only once. Germline values: CDR1 SGHDT, CDR2 YYEEEE. Trimming took 3 bases from V and 0 from J, leaving 13 bases between them. The CDR3 runs 16 residues. The sample comprised peripheral blood. This TCR was recovered from a young woman with active or convalescent COVID-19. This chain connects TRBV5-6 to TRBJ1-5, with D tentatively TRBD1 (5 bases). The CDR3 DNA follows: TGTGCCAGCAGCTCGTCACAGGTTTATAGCAATCAGCCCCAGCATTTT. This encodes CASSSSQVYSNQPQHF. Complete variable domain (other parts from reference TRBV5-6 and TRBJ1-5): DAGVTQSPTHLIKTRGQQVTLRCSPKSGHDTVSWYQQALGQGPQFIFQYYEEEERQRGNFPDRFSGHQFPNYSSELNVNALLLGDSALYLCASSSSQVYSNQPQHFGDGTRLSIL.